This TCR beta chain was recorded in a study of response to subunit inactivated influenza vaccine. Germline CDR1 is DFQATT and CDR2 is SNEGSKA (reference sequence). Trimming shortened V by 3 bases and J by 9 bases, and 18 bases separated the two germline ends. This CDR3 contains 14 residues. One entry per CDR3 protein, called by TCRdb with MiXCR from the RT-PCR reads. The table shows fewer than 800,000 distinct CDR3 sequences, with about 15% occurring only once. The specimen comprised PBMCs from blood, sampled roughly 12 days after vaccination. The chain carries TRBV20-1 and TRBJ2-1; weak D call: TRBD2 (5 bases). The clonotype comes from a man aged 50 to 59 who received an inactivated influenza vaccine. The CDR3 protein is CSASRSGRWFEQFF. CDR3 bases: TGCAGTGCTAGTCGCAGCGGTCGTTGGTTTGAGCAGTTCTTC.